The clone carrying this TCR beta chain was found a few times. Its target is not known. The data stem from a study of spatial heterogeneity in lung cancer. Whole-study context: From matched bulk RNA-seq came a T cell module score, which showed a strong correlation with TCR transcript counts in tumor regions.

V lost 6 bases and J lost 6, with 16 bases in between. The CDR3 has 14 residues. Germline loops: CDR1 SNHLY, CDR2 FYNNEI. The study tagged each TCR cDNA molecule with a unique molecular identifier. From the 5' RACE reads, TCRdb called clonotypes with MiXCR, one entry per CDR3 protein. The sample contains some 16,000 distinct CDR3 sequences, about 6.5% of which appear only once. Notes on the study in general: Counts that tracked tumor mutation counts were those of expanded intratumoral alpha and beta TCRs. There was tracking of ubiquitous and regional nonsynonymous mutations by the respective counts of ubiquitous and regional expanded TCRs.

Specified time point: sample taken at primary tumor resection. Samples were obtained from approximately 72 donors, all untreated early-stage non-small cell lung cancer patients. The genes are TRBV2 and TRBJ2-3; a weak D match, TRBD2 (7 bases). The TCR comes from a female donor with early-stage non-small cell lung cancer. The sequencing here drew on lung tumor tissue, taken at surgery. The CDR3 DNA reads TGTGCCAGCAGAGGGGGGGCCGTGGGTGATACGCAGTATTTT. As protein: CASRGGAVGDTQYF.